This is a list of T cell receptor beta chains from one sample in a study of regulatory T cells in long-lasting Graves disease. Each CDR3 protein is one row after TCRdb ran MiXCR on the multiplex PCR reads. The sample carries 350,000 to 550,000 distinct CDR3 sequences, 15% to 20% recorded once. The same data also contributed to another study, on T cells in Graves' hyperthyroidism and ophthalmopathy.

Sequencing used peripheral blood mononuclear cells (PBMCs), obtained at new diagnosis, from a patient treated with antithyroid drugs. These receptors came from a woman aged 18-29 years with Graves disease. CDR3s include the opening cysteine and the closing phenylalanine or tryptophan. The D gene is left open where the match is weak. The size entry is marked missing in some rows and otherwise reads once, few, many or a size class.

>-|-|TRBJ2-5|TRBV24-1
TGTGCCACCAGTGATTTTGCGGAAGAGACCCAGTACTTC
CATSDFAEETQYF
>many|-|TRBJ2-3|TRBV20-1
TGCAGTGCGGAGCTGAATACGCAGTATTTT
CSAELNTQYF
>-|TRBD2|TRBJ2-5|TRBV20-1
TGCAGTGCTAGCCAACTAGCGGGAGGGCCTGAGACCCAGTACTTC
CSASQLAGGPETQYF
>-|TRBD2|TRBJ2-2|TRBV19
TGTGCCAGTACCTCCATCCGGTCTAGCGGGAGAGGGACCGGGGAGCTGTTTTTT
CASTSIRSSGRGTGELFF
>-|TRBD2|TRBJ2-5|TRBV7-8
TGTGCCAGCAGCTTAGAGACTAGCGGGCTACAAGAGACCCAGTACTTC
CASSLETSGLQETQYF
>-|TRBD2|TRBJ2-5|TRBV20-1
TGCAGTGCTACTAGACTAGCGGGAGCCACTGGGGAGACCCAGTACTTC
CSATRLAGATGETQYF
>-|TRBD1|TRBJ1-1|TRBV7-9
TGTGCCAGCAGCTTCCACAGGGGTGAGAACACTGAAGCTTTCTTT
CASSFHRGENTEAFF
>many|-|TRBJ2-1|TRBV6-1
TGTGCCAGCAGTCCGCCCGGGATCAAAAGTCGGGAGCAGTTCTTC
CASSPPGIKSREQFF
>few|-|TRBJ1-1|TRBV5-6
TGTGCCAGCAGCTGGGTGAGCGGGGGTACTGAAGCTTTCTTT
CASSWVSGGTEAFF
>few|-|TRBJ1-5|TRBV4-1
TGCGCCAGCAGCCCGGCCGTGGTGGAGGAGGGGCAGCCCCAGCATTTT
CASSPAVVEEGQPQHF
>-|-|TRBJ2-5|TRBV28
TGTGCCAGCAGTTCACTTCCAGTCCAGGAGACCCAGTACTTC
CASSSLPVQETQYF
>many|-|TRBJ2-4|TRBV28
TGTGCCAGCAGTCCTCAGGGTTTTCGGGCCAAAAACATTCAGTACTTC
CASSPQGFRAKNIQYF